Following are 4 T cell receptor beta chains from one sample sequenced in a study of beta chain features in type 1 diabetes. Study results and caveats: Within each of all four CD4+ subsets, Type 1 diabetes patients had TCRB CDR3s that were moderately but significantly shorter.

TCRB transcripts that were expressed got sequenced, as all of the isolated RNA had been reverse transcribed. Clones were read by immunoSEQ multiplex PCR, and TCRdb kept only the in-frame ones, dropping some. The repertoire consists of about 710,000 clones, with more than 12% occurring once and the leading ten covering just under 0.04%. The antigens for these receptors are not known. The sample was naive CD4+ T cells from blood. Receptors originate from a man in his late teens or twenties with type 1 diabetes.

The chain couples TRBV5-1 to TRBJ1-5; 8 nucleotides line up with TRBD1. The trim removed 2 bases at V and 6 bases at J, leaving 4 bases unmatched. This CDR3 spans 14 amino acids. Germline V gives CDR1 SGHRS, CDR2 YFSETQ. The CDR3 loop is CASSFGTGAQPQHF. CDR3 DNA: TGCGCCAGCAGCTTCGGGACAGGCGCTCAGCCCCAGCATTTT.

This clone came up a few times. V and J are TRBV30 and TRBJ1-5; D gene ambiguous. CDR1 and CDR2 (germline): GTSNPN, SVGIG (reference sequence). The CDR3 loop spans 13 amino acids. V was clipped by 1 base and J by 6 bases, with 10 bases between them. CDR3 sequence (DNA): TGTGCCTGGAGTGGAATGGGTGCTCAGCCCCAGCATTTT. Its translation is CAWSGMGAQPQHF.

V usage is TRBV30 and J usage is TRBJ1-2; no reliable D call. The CDR3 covers 16 residues. The V end was cut by 0 bases, the J end by 2 bases, with 16 bases between. From germline, CDR1 is GTSNPN and CDR2 SVGIG (reference sequence). The CDR3 loop is CAWSVGGPPLNYGYTF. The CDR3 DNA reads as TGTGCCTGGAGTGTAGGCGGACCTCCATTGAACTATGGCTACACCTTC.

This clone was counted between two and nine times. One end of the junction does not line up with germline, which may come from a read error. The genes are TRBV7-7 and TRBJ2-2, with D perhaps being TRBD1 or TRBD2 (5 bases each). Germline loops: CDR1 SSHAT, CDR2 FNYEAQ (reference sequence). The CDR3 is 15 amino acids. The CDR3 here is CASSLGDGRAGELFF. CDR3 bases: TGTGCTAGCAGCTTAGGGGACGGTCGGGCCGGGGAGCTGTTTTTT.